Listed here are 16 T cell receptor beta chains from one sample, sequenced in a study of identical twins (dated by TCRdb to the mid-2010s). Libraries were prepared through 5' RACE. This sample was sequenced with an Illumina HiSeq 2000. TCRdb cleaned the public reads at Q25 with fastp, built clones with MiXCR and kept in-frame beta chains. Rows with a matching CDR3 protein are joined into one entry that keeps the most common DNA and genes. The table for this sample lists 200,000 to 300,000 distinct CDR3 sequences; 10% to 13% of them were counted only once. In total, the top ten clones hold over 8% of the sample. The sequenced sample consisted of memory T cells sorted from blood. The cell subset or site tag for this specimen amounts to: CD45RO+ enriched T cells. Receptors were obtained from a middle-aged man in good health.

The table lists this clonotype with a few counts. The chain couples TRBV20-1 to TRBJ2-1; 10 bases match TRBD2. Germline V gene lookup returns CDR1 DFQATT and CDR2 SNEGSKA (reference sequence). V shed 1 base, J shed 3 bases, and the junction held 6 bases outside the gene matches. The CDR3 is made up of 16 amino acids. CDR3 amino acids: CSARATSGNLYNEQFF. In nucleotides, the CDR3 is TGCAGTGCTAGAGCCACTAGCGGGAATCTCTACAATGAGCAGTTCTTC.

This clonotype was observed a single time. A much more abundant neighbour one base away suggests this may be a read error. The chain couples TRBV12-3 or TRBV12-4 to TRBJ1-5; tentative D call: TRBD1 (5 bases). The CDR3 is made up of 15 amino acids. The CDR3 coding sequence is TGTGCCAGCAGGACGTCGGGGCTGATGAATCAGCCCCATCATTTT. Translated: CASRTSGLMNQPHHF.

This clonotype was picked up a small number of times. The CDR3 loop is CASSQERSPPGGYTF. CDR3 DNA: TGCGCCAGCAGCCAAGAGAGAAGTCCACCGGGCGGCTACACCTTC. The rearrangement uses TRBV4-3 and TRBJ1-2; D not certain. The CDR3 spans 15 residues. With 0 bases removed from V and 8 bases from J, the gap between germline ends came to 16 bases. Germline V gene data show CDR1 as LGHNA and CDR2 as YSLEER.

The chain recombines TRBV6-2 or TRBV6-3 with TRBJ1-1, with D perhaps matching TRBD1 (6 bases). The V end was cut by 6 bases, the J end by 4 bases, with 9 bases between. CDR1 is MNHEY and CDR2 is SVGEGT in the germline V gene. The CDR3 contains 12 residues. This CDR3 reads CASRRGITEAFF. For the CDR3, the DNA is TGTGCCAGCAGGAGGGGGATCACTGAAGCTTTCTTT.

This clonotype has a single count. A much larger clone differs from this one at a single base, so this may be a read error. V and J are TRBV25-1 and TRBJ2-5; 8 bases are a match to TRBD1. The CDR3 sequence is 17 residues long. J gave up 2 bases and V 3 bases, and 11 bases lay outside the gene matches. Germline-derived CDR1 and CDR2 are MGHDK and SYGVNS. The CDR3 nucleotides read TGTGCCAGCAGTGAGGGTTGGACAGGGAGTCGACAAGAGACCCAGTACTTC. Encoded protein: CASSEGWTGSRQETQYF.

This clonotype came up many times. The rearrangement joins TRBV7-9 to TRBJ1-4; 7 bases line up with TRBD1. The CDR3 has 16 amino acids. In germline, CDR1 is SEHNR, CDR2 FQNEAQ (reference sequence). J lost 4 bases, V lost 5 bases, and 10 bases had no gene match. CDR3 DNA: TGTGCCAGCAGCCAACAGGGACAGCTTCTTAATGAAAAACTGTTTTTT. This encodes CASSQQGQLLNEKLFF. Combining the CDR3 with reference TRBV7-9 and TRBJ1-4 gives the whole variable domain DTGVSQNPRHKITKRGQNVTFRCDPISEHNRLYWYRQTLGQGPEFLTYFQNEAQLEKSRLLSDRFSAERPKGSFSTLEIQRTEQGDSAMYLCASSQQGQLLNEKLFFGSGTQLSVL.

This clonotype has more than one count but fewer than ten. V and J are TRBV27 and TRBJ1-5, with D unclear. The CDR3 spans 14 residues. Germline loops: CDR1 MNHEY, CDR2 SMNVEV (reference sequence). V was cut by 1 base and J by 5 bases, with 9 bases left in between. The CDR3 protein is CASSLYGSYQPQHF. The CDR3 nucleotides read TGTGCCAGCAGTTTATATGGCAGTTATCAGCCCCAGCATTTT.

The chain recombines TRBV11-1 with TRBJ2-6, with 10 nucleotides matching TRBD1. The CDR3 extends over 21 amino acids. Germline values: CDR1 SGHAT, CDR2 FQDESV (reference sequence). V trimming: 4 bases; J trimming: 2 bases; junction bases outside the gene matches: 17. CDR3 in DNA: TGTGCCAGCAGCTCCTCGAAGGCGGGCGGGACAGGGGAGACTGGGGCCAACGTCCTGACTTTC. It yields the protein CASSSSKAGGTGETGANVLTF.

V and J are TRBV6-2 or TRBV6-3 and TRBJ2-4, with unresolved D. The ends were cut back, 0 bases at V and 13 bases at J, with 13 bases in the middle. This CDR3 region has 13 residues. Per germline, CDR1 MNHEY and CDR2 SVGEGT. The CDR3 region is CASSYSLITVQYF. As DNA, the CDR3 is TGTGCCAGCAGTTACTCGTTGATCACGGTACAGTACTTC.

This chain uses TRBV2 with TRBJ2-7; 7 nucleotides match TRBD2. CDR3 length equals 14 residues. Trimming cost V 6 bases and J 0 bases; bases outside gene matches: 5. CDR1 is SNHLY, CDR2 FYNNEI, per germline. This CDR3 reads CASRPGLFSYEQYF. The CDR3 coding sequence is TGTGCCAGCAGGCCGGGACTATTCTCCTACGAGCAGTACTTC. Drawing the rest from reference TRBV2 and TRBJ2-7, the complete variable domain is EPEVTQTPSHQVTQMGQEVILRCVPISNHLYFYWYRQILGQKVEFLVSFYNNEISEKSEIFDDQFSVERPDGSNFTLKIRSTKLEDSAMYFCASRPGLFSYEQYFGPGTRLTVT.

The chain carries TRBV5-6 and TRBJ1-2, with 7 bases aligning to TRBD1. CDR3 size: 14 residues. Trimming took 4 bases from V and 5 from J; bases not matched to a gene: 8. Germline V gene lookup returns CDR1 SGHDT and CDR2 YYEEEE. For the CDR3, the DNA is TGTGCCAGCAGCATGGACAGGAGAATTTATGGCTACACCTTC. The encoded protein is CASSMDRRIYGYTF.

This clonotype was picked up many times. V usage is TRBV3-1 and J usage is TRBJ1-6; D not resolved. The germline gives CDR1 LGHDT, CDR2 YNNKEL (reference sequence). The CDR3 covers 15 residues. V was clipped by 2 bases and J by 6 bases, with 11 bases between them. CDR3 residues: CASSQKSASNSPLHF. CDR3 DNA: TGTGCCAGCAGCCAAAAGTCGGCTTCTAATTCACCCCTCCACTTT.

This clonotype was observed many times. CDR3 DNA sequence: TGTGCCAGCAGTTCCGGGGACAGGGTTAATGAAAAACTGTTTTTT. This gives the protein CASSSGDRVNEKLFF. The chain uses TRBV6-5 and TRBJ1-4; the match to TRBD1 covers 9 bases. Germline trimming cut 4 bases from V and 4 bases from J; bases unmatched to any gene: 4. Germline assignment: CDR1 MNHEY and CDR2 SVGAGI. The CDR3 is made up of 15 amino acids.

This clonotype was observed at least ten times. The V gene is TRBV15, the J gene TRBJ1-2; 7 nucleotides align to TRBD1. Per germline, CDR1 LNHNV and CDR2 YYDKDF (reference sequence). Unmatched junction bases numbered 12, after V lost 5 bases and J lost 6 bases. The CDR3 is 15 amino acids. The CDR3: CATSGPGQPRDGYTF. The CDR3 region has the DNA TGTGCCACCAGCGGACCGGGACAGCCGAGAGATGGCTACACCTTC.

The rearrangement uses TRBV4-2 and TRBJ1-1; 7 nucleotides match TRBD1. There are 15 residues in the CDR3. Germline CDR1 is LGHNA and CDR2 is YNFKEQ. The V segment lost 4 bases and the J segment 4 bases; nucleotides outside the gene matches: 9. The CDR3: CASSLDRTLSTEAFF. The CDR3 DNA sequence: TGTGCCAGCAGCCTGGACAGGACCCTTAGCACTGAAGCTTTCTTT.

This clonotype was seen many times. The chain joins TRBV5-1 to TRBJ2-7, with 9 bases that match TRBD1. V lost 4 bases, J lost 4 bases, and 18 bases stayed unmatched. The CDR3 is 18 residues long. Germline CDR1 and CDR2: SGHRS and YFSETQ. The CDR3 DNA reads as TGCGCCAGCAGCCTGAGAGCGCCGGGACAGGGCGCGAGGTACGAGCAGTACTTC. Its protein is CASSLRAPGQGARYEQYF.